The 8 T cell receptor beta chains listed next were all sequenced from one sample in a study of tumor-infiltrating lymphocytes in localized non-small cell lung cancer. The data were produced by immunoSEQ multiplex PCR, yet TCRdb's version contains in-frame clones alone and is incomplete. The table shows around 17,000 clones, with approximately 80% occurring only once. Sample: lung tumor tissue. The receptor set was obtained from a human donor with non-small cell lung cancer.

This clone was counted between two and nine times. The CDR3 nucleotides read TGTGCCAGCAGCGGGGACTTCTACGAGCAGTACTTC. Protein sequence: CASSGDFYEQYF. The chain couples TRBV7-9 to TRBJ2-7; perhaps TRBD2 as D (6 bases). The V and J ends lost 5 bases and 3 bases respectively, with 8 bases between them. This CDR3 has 12 amino acids. Germline CDR1 is SEHNR and CDR2 is FQNEAQ (reference sequence).

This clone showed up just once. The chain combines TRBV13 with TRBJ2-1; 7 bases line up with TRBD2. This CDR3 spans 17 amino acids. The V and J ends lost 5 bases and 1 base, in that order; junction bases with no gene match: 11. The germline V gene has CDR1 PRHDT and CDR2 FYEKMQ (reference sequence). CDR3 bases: TGTGCCAGCAGCGCGCCACTAGCGACGAAATCCTACAATGAGCAGTTCTTC. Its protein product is CASSAPLATKSYNEQFF. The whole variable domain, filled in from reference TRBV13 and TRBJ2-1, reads AAGVIQSPRHLIKEKRETATLKCYPIPRHDTVYWYQQGPGQDPQFLISFYEKMQSDKGSIPDRFSAQQFSDYHSELNMSSLELGDSALYFCASSAPLATKSYNEQFFGPGTRLTVL.

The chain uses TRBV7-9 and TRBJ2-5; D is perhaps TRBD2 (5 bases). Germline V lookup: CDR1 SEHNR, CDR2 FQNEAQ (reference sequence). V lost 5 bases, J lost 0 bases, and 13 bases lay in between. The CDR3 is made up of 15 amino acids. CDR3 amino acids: CASSPTGSDQETQYF. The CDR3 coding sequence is TGTGCCAGCAGCCCTACTGGTAGCGACCAAGAGACCCAGTACTTC.

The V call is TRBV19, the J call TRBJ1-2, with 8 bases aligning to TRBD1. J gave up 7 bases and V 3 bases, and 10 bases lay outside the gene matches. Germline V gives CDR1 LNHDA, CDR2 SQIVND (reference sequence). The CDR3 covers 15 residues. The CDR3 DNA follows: TGTGCCAGTAGTATCGAGGACAGGGTTACTCTTGGCTACACCTTC. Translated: CASSIEDRVTLGYTF. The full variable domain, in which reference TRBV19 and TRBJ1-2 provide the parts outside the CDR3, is DGGITQSPKYLFRKEGQNVTLSCEQNLNHDAMYWYRQDPGQGLRLIYYSQIVNDFQKGDIAEGYSVSREKKESFPLTVTSAQKNPTAFYLCASSIEDRVTLGYTFGSGTRLTVV.

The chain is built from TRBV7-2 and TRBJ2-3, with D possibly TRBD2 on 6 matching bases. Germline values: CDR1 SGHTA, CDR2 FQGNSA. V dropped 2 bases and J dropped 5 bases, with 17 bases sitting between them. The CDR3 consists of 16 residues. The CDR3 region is CASSLYPRGGRDTQYF. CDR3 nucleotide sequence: TGTGCCAGCAGCTTATACCCCCGGGGAGGACGAGATACGCAGTATTTT.

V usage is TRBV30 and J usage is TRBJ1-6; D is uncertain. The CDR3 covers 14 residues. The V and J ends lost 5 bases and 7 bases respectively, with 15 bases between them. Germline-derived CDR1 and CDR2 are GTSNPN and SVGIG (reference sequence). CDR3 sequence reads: CAWVEGFSNSPLHF. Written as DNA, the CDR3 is TGTGCCTGGGTGGAAGGGTTTTCGAATTCACCCCTCCACTTT.

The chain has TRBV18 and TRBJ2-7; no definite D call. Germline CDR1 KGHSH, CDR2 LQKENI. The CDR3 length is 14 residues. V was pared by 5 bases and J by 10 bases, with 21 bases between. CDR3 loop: CASSYDLESPNQYF. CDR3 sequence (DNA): TGTGCCAGCTCATACGATCTGGAAAGCCCCAACCAGTACTTC.

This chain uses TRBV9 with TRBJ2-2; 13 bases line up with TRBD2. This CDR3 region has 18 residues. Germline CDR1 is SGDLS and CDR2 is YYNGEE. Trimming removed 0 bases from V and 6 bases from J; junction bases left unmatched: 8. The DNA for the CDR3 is TGTGCCAGCAGCGTAGTCGTCGGACTAGCGGGAGCGGCCGGGGAGCTGTTTTTT. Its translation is CASSVVVGLAGAAGELFF.